Described below is a single T cell receptor beta chain sequence and its context. Its antigen is not identified. The germline gives CDR1 LNHDA, CDR2 SQIVND (reference sequence). Trimming pared 3 bases from V and 5 bases from J, leaving 11 bases between. This CDR3 region has 14 residues. Using a J-beta primer mix together with a sample-barcoded 5' primer, a second PCR was run for roughly 7 to 11 cycles. A template-switch adaptor with 12 random nucleotides tagged each cDNA molecule. Using its own MiXCR run on the 5' RACE reads, TCRdb lists one record per CDR3 protein. The sample holds around 780,000 distinct CDR3 sequences, about a quarter seen once. This entry comes from a study of blood T cells in healthy people across ages. Overall study results and limits: Per million T cells, TCR beta diversity dropped about linearly as age rose.

These records were also assigned to another study, of T cells of mothers and their children.

Sample: blood. The chain carries TRBV19 and TRBJ1-5; D ambiguous. The origin of this receptor is a boy between 5 and 17 years old in good health. Here the CDR3 DNA reads TGTGCCAGTAGTATTTTCGCGAGGGATCAGCCCCAGCATTTT. Protein: CASSIFARDQPQHF.